Given below is one T cell receptor beta chain in context. No antigen is known for it. There are 13 amino acids in the CDR3, from cysteine to phenylalanine inclusive. No DNA is listed. CDR1 KGHSY and CDR2 FQNENV were looked up in the germline V gene. This sample was included in a study of T cells expressing NK-cell markers (dated by TCRdb to 2018 to 2021). For the wider study: In sorted CD3+CD56+NKG2C+, CD3+CD56+NKG2C- and CD3+CD56-NKG2C+ T-cell subsets from about 8 donors, TCR beta-chain repertoires were profiled. Sequencing of the libraries produced 2 x 150 bp reads on Illumina HiSeq 2000/2500, MiSeq or NextSeq. The eight sequenced donors were randomly selected healthy volunteers, three men and five women. Among the eight sequenced donors, only one was HCMV-seronegative, while the other seven were HCMV-seropositive.

Sequencing relied on an Illumina HiSeq 2000. 5'RACE template switching, by which a universal primer site and unique molecular identifiers were added, was used to make TCR beta cDNA libraries. cDNA synthesis was primed from the TCR beta constant segment and was followed by two successive PCR amplification steps. Concerning the study's data processing: MIGEC handled demultiplexing of the reads and grouping by UMI, while MiTCR was used to assemble and quantify clonotypes. To exclude erroneous sequences, only TCR cDNA sequences supported by at least two reads were retained. The tcR package was used for downstream repertoire analysis, and clonotypes were matched across fractions by CDR3 nucleotide sequence plus V segment. VDJmatch was used to annotate antigen specificity against VDJdb, with one amino acid substitution in CDR3 permitted. TCRdb reprocessed the reads, reporting each CDR3 protein sequence once and no DNA. The V and J calls, along with clone size, are taken from TCRdb and not from the paper's own processing. The sample table on file contains almost 450,000 distinct CDR3 sequences. The ten largest clones capture 7.3% of the sample.

What the research found in general, with its limitations: For several donors, the dominant CD3+CD56+NKG2C+ clonotypes were among the top 10 CD8+ clonotypes and accounted for 1.0-7.0% of CD8+ T cells. Whether the expanded NKG2C-expressing T cell clones were specific for HCMV antigens remained unclear. Those dominant clonotypes were again the most abundant among CD3+CD56-NKG2C+ cells in four donors, at roughly 28.3-65%.

HCMV serostatus was determined by detecting HCMV-specific IgG in serum with a commercial ELISA kit. Peripheral blood mononuclear cells were isolated from blood by Ficoll density gradient centrifugation. Sequencing input: blood T cells: a sorted CD56 or NKG2C T cell subset, CD4+ or CD8+ T cells, or bulk PBMC T cells (not recorded which). The V and J genes are TRBV16 and TRBJ2-3; TCRdb calls TRBD2, which cannot be checked without DNA. This receptor was identified in a woman aged 18-70 years in good health. The CDR3 reads CASSQSREGTQYF.